This TCR beta chain stems from a study of blood T cell repertoires in COVID-19. Study background: The study drew acute and convalescent COVID-19 samples from the United States, Italy and Spain. PBMCs, B-cell-depleted T cells, or T cells were the source of the cDNA or gDNA that made up the material.

In the original processing: Reference gene primer amplification gave estimated nucleated cell counts. The table came from immunoSEQ multiplex PCR; TCRdb's copy has only in-frame clones and leaves some out. The DNA was the basis for D and trimming; V, J and clone size are from that table. Here the sample spans about 120,000 clones, approximately 87% being singletons. Germline V gives CDR1 SGHKS, CDR2 YYEKEE (reference sequence). The J segment lost 0 bases and the V segment lost 4 bases, leaving 10 bases of the junction unmatched. The CDR3 is 18 residues long. This sequence was found in a woman between 65 and 79 years old with acute or convalescent COVID-19. The sample consisted of peripheral blood. The rearrangement joins TRBV5-5 to TRBJ1-6, with TRBD1 identical over 7 bases. CDR3 region: CASSLTGWVGSYNSPLHF. The CDR3 coding sequence is TGTGCCAGCAGCCTGACAGGGTGGGTGGGCTCCTATAATTCACCCCTCCACTTT.